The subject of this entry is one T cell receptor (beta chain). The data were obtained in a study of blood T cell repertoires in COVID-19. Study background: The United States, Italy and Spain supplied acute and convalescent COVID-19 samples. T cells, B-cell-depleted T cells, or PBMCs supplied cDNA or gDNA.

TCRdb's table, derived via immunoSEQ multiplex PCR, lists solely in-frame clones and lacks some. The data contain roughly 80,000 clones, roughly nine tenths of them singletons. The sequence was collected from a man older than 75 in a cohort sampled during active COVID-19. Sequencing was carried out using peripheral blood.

The CDR3 loop reads CASSQMSGANVLTF. DNA of the CDR3: TGTGCCAGCAGTCAAATGAGTGGGGCCAACGTCCTGACTTTC. The chain combines TRBV28 with TRBJ2-6; no definite D call. The CDR3 has 14 amino acids. The V gene lost 5 bases and the J gene lost 3 bases, with 8 bases spanning the gap. Germline-derived CDR1 and CDR2 are MDHEN and SYDVKM. Combining the CDR3 with reference TRBV28 and TRBJ2-6 gives the whole variable domain DVKVTQSSRYLVKRTGEKVFLECVQDMDHENMFWYRQDPGLGLRLIYFSYDVKMKEKGDIPEGYSVSREKKERFSLILESASTNQTSMYLCASSQMSGANVLTFGAGSRLTVL.